These T cell receptor beta chains were read from a single sample in a study of molecular identifiers for immune sequencing clone quantification. TCRdb processed the PCR reads anew with MiXCR; each CDR3 protein has one entry. The repertoire holds approximately 550,000 distinct CDR3 sequences, with 20% to 25% as singletons. The sequenced sample was naive CD8+ T cells from blood, with Jurkat cell RNA spiked in. The receptors derive from a human donor in good health. Some libraries in this study had Jurkat cell RNA spiked in. Both conserved end residues are part of each CDR3. Not every row has a clone size; where given, it reads once, few, many or a size class.

clone_size j_call v_call cdr3_aa
many TRBJ2-5 TRBV5-1 CASSDTLEETQYF
many TRBJ1-5 TRBV6-1 CASSKNRGDQPQHF
- TRBJ2-5 TRBV7-2 CACSLGVGQGPSFLETQYF
once TRBJ1-4 TRBV11-2 CASSLNSWDNNGKLFF
many TRBJ2-7 TRBV4-2 CASSQGIAGEPVHF
- TRBJ2-1 TRBV10-3 CAIRDLAGGPGYNEQFF
- TRBJ2-7 TRBV3-1 CASSPRYGYEQCF
- TRBJ2-7 TRBV5-6 CASRALGPTYEQYF
many TRBJ1-4 TRBV7-9 CASSLGRNEKLFF
many TRBJ2-6 TRBV14 CASSQGGQNSGANVLTF
many TRBJ2-7 TRBV5-1 CASSFFSGSAYEQYF
few TRBJ2-2 TRBV2 CASSPLGDKNTGELFF
- TRBJ2-3 TRBV18 CASSPRPLAPTDTQYF
few TRBJ2-1 TRBV7-9 CASSSRENNEQFF
many TRBJ2-4 TRBV7-2 CASSSFRAKNIQYF
many TRBJ2-5 TRBV29-1 CSVELAVLSETQYF
few TRBJ2-3 TRBV4-2 CASSQGGRADTQYF
- TRBJ2-2 TRBV7-9 CASSTDWLGDTGELFF
- TRBJ2-6 TRBV6-1 CASSVSENSGANVLTF
- TRBJ2-5 TRBV24-1 CATSGVGAEPQETQYF
many TRBJ2-7 TRBV6-5 CASSYSGIYEQYF
many TRBJ2-3 TRBV5-6 CASSFPRTSTDTQYF